These T cell receptor beta chains were read from a single sample in a study of T cells in Graves' hyperthyroidism and ophthalmopathy. TCRdb called the multiplex PCR reads again in MiXCR, with one record for every CDR3 protein. The sample has around 300,000 distinct CDR3 sequences, about 14% seen once; the top ten hold 6.5% to 10%. Sequenced sample: blood. Every receptor here comes from a woman in her 30s with Graves' hyperthyroidism that later progressed to Graves' ophthalmopathy. CDR3s include the opening cysteine and the closing phenylalanine or tryptophan. A D gene is named only where the DNA matches it firmly. For some rows the clone size is stated as once, few or many, or as a class when expanded; others skip it.

clone size,J gene,V gene,D gene,CDR3 DNA,CDR3 protein
many,TRBJ2-5,TRBV6-1,TRBD1,TGTGCCAGCACACCCGACAGGGGGCAGACCCAGTACTTC,CASTPDRGQTQYF
many,TRBJ2-1,TRBV15,TRBD1,TGTGCCACCAGCTCGCAGGGGGCGCGGGACAATGAGCAGTTCTTC,CATSSQGARDNEQFF
few,TRBJ2-2,TRBV27,TRBD1,TGTGCCAGCAGTCCCGACAGGGGGCCCGCCGGGGAGCTGTTTTTT,CASSPDRGPAGELFF
once,TRBJ2-1,TRBV3-1,TRBD2,TGTGCCAGTTCGAACCTGGGACTAAACAATGAGCAGTTCTTC,CASSNLGLNNEQFF
NA,TRBJ2-2,TRBV6-2/TRBV6-3,TRBD2,TGTGCCAGCAGTTACGCTGGACTAGTGCGGGAGGCACGAAGCACCGGGGAGCTGTTTTTT,CASSYAGLVREARSTGELFF
many,TRBJ1-5,TRBV27,NA,TGTGCCAGCAGCCCCCAGTTGGGGGGGGGCAATCAGCCCCAGCATTTT,CASSPQLGGGNQPQHF
many,TRBJ2-1,TRBV12-3/TRBV12-4,NA,TGTGCCAGCAGGGGCCCAGAGCTAAACAATGAGCAGTTCTTC,CASRGPELNNEQFF
NA,TRBJ2-2,TRBV6-1,NA,TGTGCCAGCAGTGGGGCCCCTGGGACGTCGAACACCGGGGAGCTGTTTTTT,CASSGAPGTSNTGELFF
NA,TRBJ1-2,TRBV6-1,NA,TGTGCCAGCAGGGGTGCAGTGGACTATGGCTACACCTTC,CASRGAVDYGYTF
NA,TRBJ1-5,TRBV7-4,NA,TGTGCCAGCAGACGGACATTTCTTAGCAATCAGCCCCAGCATTTT,CASRRTFLSNQPQHF
NA,TRBJ2-1,TRBV5-6,NA,TGTGCCAGCAGCTTGGGGTCAGCTAGCTTCGGTGAGCAGTTCTTC,CASSLGSASFGEQFF
NA,TRBJ2-7,TRBV4-1,TRBD2,TGCGCCAGCAGCCAAGATGGCCTAGCGGGTGGGTACGAGCAGTACTTC,CASSQDGLAGGYEQYF
many,TRBJ1-3,TRBV5-5,NA,TGTGCCAGCAGCTTTTACGGGAACTCTGGAAACACCATATATTTT,CASSFYGNSGNTIYF
few,TRBJ2-1,TRBV14,NA,TGTGCCAGCAGCCCACTCGAGGCGGGACCTGACAATGAGCAGTTCTTC,CASSPLEAGPDNEQFF
NA,TRBJ1-3,TRBV29-1,NA,TGCAGCGTTGAAGATCTACGGACAGCCGGAAACACCATATATTTT,CSVEDLRTAGNTIYF
few,TRBJ2-2,TRBV4-2,TRBD1,TGTGCCAGCAGCCGAGGGACAGGGAGTGCCGGGGAGCTGTTTTTT,CASSRGTGSAGELFF
few,TRBJ1-3,TRBV2,TRBD1,TGTGCCAGCACCGAGGGACAGCCTGGAAACACCATATATTTT,CASTEGQPGNTIYF
many,TRBJ2-7,TRBV28,TRBD2,TGTGCCAGCAGTTTTCCGAAAAGCGGGAGACCCTACGAGCAGTACTTC,CASSFPKSGRPYEQYF
NA,TRBJ2-7,TRBV18,TRBD2,TGTGCCAGCTCACCAGCGGGGACTAGCGGAGGGAAGAGGTTTGGCTCCTACGAGCAGTACTTC,CASSPAGTSGGKRFGSYEQYF
few,TRBJ2-4,TRBV4-3,TRBD2,TGCGCCAGCAGCCAAGAAGCGGGGCTAGCCAAAAACATTCAGTACTTC,CASSQEAGLAKNIQYF
many,TRBJ2-5,TRBV6-1,TRBD1,TGTGCCAGCAGTCCTCGGACAGGGGGCTTTGAGACCCAGTACTTC,CASSPRTGGFETQYF
few,TRBJ2-7,TRBV3-1,NA,TGTGCCAGCTATCAATCAGGCTCCTACGAGCAGTACTTC,CASYQSGSYEQYF
many,TRBJ2-7,TRBV5-1,NA,TGCGCCAGCAGCTTAAGAGAGACCTACGAGCAGTACTTC,CASSLRETYEQYF
many,TRBJ2-3,TRBV7-2,NA,TGTGCCAGCAGCTCGTATAAACCGGGACGCGTCCCAGGAGATACGCAGTATTTT,CASSSYKPGRVPGDTQYF
many,TRBJ2-7,TRBV7-2,TRBD2,TGTGCCAGCAGCTTTAATAGCGGGAGGGCCCGAGGCTACGAGCAGTACTTC,CASSFNSGRARGYEQYF
few,TRBJ1-2,TRBV7-9,NA,TGTGCCAGCAGCCAGAGGGCGAGTGGCTATGGCTACACCTTC,CASSQRASGYGYTF
many,TRBJ2-1,TRBV9,TRBD1,TGTGCCAGCAGCGGCTACGACAGGGGACCCAATTCCGAGCAGTTCTTC,CASSGYDRGPNSEQFF
NA,TRBJ2-3,TRBV20-1,NA,TGCAGTCGAGAGGGAATCGCAGATACGCAGTATTTT,CSREGIADTQYF
few,TRBJ2-2,TRBV5-1,NA,TGCGCCAGCATGCTAGCGCCTCTCACCGGGGAGCTGTTTTTT,CASMLAPLTGELFF
few,TRBJ2-7,TRBV28,TRBD1,TGTGCCAGCAGCCCGGGGCGGTACAGGGGTGACTACGAGCAGTACTTC,CASSPGRYRGDYEQYF
many,TRBJ2-7,TRBV7-9,NA,TGTGCCAGCTTCACGACCGGGACAACGGGCGAGCAGTACTTC,CASFTTGTTGEQYF
many,TRBJ1-1,TRBV3-1,NA,TGTGCCAGCACCCCTCCAGCAGGGGCCACGAACACTGAAGCTTTCTTT,CASTPPAGATNTEAFF
NA,TRBJ1-6,TRBV5-1,NA,TGCGCCAGCAGCTTGGAACAGGTGAATTCACCCCTCCACTTT,CASSLEQVNSPLHF
many,TRBJ1-6,TRBV4-2,NA,TGTGCCAGCAGCCAATCCGGGGATAATTCACCCCTCCACTTT,CASSQSGDNSPLHF
few,TRBJ1-2,TRBV6-1,NA,TGTGCCAGCAGTGAATGGGGGACCGAGCCGAACTATGGCTACACCTTC,CASSEWGTEPNYGYTF
many,TRBJ2-1,TRBV7-2,NA,TGTGCCAGCAGCTGGGGTACCTACAATGAGCAGTTCTTC,CASSWGTYNEQFF
many,TRBJ1-3,TRBV30,NA,TGTGCCTGGAGTGACCTAGAGGGGACTGGAAACACCATATATTTT,CAWSDLEGTGNTIYF
NA,TRBJ1-5,TRBV28,TRBD1,TGTGCCAGCACCATGGACAGGGGGACAGATACGCAGCATTTT,CASTMDRGTDTQHF
many,TRBJ2-7,TRBV28,NA,TGTGCCAGCAGTGGGGCGGGGGAGCAGTACTTC,CASSGAGEQYF
NA,TRBJ2-3,TRBV19,TRBD2,TGTGCCAGTAGTGTGTCTAGCGGGAGGGCAGATACGCAGTATTTT,CASSVSSGRADTQYF
many,TRBJ2-4,TRBV18,TRBD2,TGTGCCAGCTCCCCAACTAGCGGGAGGACCCAATGGATTCAGTACTTC,CASSPTSGRTQWIQYF
few,TRBJ2-1,TRBV4-3,NA,TGCGCCAGCAGCCAAGATCGGCAGGTTGGCGATGAGCAGTTCTTC,CASSQDRQVGDEQFF
many,TRBJ2-1,TRBV28,NA,TGTGCCAGCAGTTTAGCGACAGGAAGCTCCTACAATGAGCAGTTCTTC,CASSLATGSSYNEQFF